This T cell receptor beta chain was sequenced during a study of blood T cell repertoires in COVID-19. Here immunoSEQ multiplex PCR was the method, and the copy in TCRdb shows in-frame clones only, minus some. The data hold roughly 150,000 clones, with roughly 85% observed a single time. V lost 2 bases, J lost 3 bases, and 18 bases lay in between. There are 17 residues in the CDR3. Germline CDR1 reads SGHRS; CDR2 reads YFSETQ. The TCR was taken from a man in his fifties or sixties with acute or convalescent COVID-19. The chain employs TRBV5-1 and TRBJ1-5; D is unresolved. Material: peripheral blood. Here the CDR3 DNA reads TGCGCCAGCAGCTTCCGGTCCACCCTCTCCCTCAATCAGCCCCAGCATTTT. It specifies CASSFRSTLSLNQPQHF.